Presented here are 27 T cell receptor beta chains from one specimen sequenced in a study of T-cell memory formation after mild COVID-19. MiXCR was run by TCRdb on the 5' RACE reads, yielding one entry per CDR3 protein. This table holds 300,000 to 350,000 distinct CDR3 sequences, less than 20% found once. Sequenced material: PBMCs or a T cell subset sorted from them (not recorded which). The receptors were gathered from a young man who had mild COVID-19 (a few samples of this study predate the infection). Cell type and time point are not known.

The rearrangement joins TRBV9 to TRBJ1-2, with D uncertain. The CDR3 covers 12 residues. CDR1 and CDR2 from the germline V gene are SGDLS and YYNGEE. Trimming removed 3 bases from V and 8 bases from J, with 11 bases in between. The CDR3 nucleotides are TGTGCCAGCAGCGCGGGGTCGGAAGGCTACACCTTC. The encoded protein is CASSAGSEGYTF.

This clonotype was counted a few times. The chain joins TRBV7-9 to TRBJ1-1, with D unclear. Germline V gene lookup returns CDR1 SEHNR and CDR2 FQNEAQ (reference sequence). The V end lost 2 bases, the J end lost 4 bases, and 5 bases lay between the germline ends. There are 12 residues in the CDR3. Here the CDR3 DNA reads TGTGCCAGCAGCTTAAGGATCACTGAAGCTTTCTTT. It is translated as CASSLRITEAFF. Full variable domain (missing parts from reference TRBV7-9 and TRBJ1-1): DTGVSQNPRHKITKRGQNVTFRCDPISEHNRLYWYRQTLGQGPEFLTYFQNEAQLEKSRLLSDRFSAERPKGSFSTLEIQRTEQGDSAMYLCASSLRITEAFFGQGTRLTVV.

The rearrangement links TRBV6-5 to TRBJ2-3; the D gene is possibly TRBD2 (5 bases). The CDR3 contains 13 residues. CDR1 is MNHEY and CDR2 is SVGAGI in the germline V gene. The V and J ends lost 5 bases and 6 bases respectively, with 12 bases between them. The CDR3 DNA follows: TGTGCCAGCAGTCCACCCGGCGGGGATACGCAGTATTTT. Amino acids: CASSPPGGDTQYF.

The chain employs TRBV5-1 and TRBJ1-5; the D gene is possibly TRBD1 (5 bases). V lost 0 bases and J lost 7, with 8 bases in between. The V gene's germline CDR1 is SGHRS and CDR2 YFSETQ. This CDR3 comprises 13 residues. The CDR3 sequence is CASSLGEGQPQHF. The CDR3 DNA is TGCGCCAGCAGCTTGGGCGAGGGGCAGCCCCAGCATTTT.

The chain uses TRBV7-9 and TRBJ1-5; D ambiguous. The CDR3 is 11 residues long. Germline CDR1 SEHNR, CDR2 FQNEAQ (reference sequence). Trimming stripped 8 bases from V and 9 bases from J, with 11 bases between. The CDR3 DNA reads as TGTGCCAGCGGTCTGACTGGGCCCCAGCATTTT. This sequence encodes CASGLTGPQHF.

This clonotype occurred many times. The genes are TRBV12-3 or TRBV12-4 and TRBJ1-1; TRBD1 is a possible D gene (6 bases). The V end was cut by 4 bases, the J end by 1 base, with 7 bases between. This CDR3 comprises 13 residues. The CDR3 coding sequence is TGTGCCAGCAGTTGGACAGAGAACACTGAAGCTTTCTTT. As protein: CASSWTENTEAFF.

This chain uses TRBV6-1 with TRBJ2-7, with D possibly TRBD1 on 8 matching bases. CDR1 and CDR2 (germline): MNHNS, SASEGT. CDR3 length: 16 amino acids. The V end was cut by 5 bases, the J end by 2 bases, with 19 bases between. CDR3 DNA sequence: TGTGCCAGCAGTTCCAATACAGGGGGGGCTCCCTACGAGCAGTACTTC. Amino acids: CASSSNTGGAPYEQYF.

V and J are TRBV6-2 or TRBV6-3 and TRBJ1-5, with 7 bases aligning to TRBD1. The CDR3 totals 14 residues. With 6 bases clipped from V and 5 bases from J, the junction kept 7 bases outside the gene matches. Looked up from germline, CDR1 is MNHEY and CDR2 is SVGEGT. CDR3 DNA: TGTGCCAGCAGACGACAGGGCGGGCATCAGCCCCAGCATTTT. Amino acids: CASRRQGGHQPQHF.

The V and J genes are TRBV11-2 and TRBJ1-5; D is ambiguous. V dropped 3 bases and J dropped 3 bases, with 9 bases sitting between them. The CDR3 spans 14 residues. Germline loops: CDR1 SGHAT, CDR2 FQNNGV. CDR3 bases: TGTGCCAGCAGCTTCGGCAGCCACAATCAGCCCCAGCATTTT. The encoded protein is CASSFGSHNQPQHF.

The sample holds many counts of this clonotype. CDR3 sequence (DNA): TGTGCCAGCAGCTGGGTGGATTCGGGAGAGCAGTACTTC. Its protein product is CASSWVDSGEQYF. The V gene is TRBV11-2, the J gene TRBJ2-7, with D perhaps matching TRBD2 (5 bases). The CDR3 contains 13 residues. The V gene's germline CDR1 is SGHAT and CDR2 FQNNGV. Trimming took 4 bases from V and 7 from J, leaving 14 bases between them.

This chain links TRBV6-2 or TRBV6-3 with TRBJ2-7; D is uncertain. This CDR3 contains 16 residues. Germline lookup yields CDR1 MNHEY and CDR2 SVGEGT. V was pared by 5 bases and J by 3 bases, with 20 bases between. CDR3: CASSPANPGPLYEQYV. CDR3 coding DNA: TGTGCCAGCAGTCCAGCGAACCCGGGTCCTCTCTACGAGCAGTACGTC.

The CDR3 bases are TGTGCCAGCAAAATCGTCCCAGGGAGAAATCAGCCCCAGCATTTT. Translation: CASKIVPGRNQPQHF. The V and J genes are TRBV21-1 and TRBJ1-5; the table's D gene call, TRBD1, was not cross checked with the DNA. TRBV21-1 is deemed a pseudogene. This CDR3 comprises 15 residues.

This CDR3 is CASSLESASGANVLTF. Written as DNA, the CDR3 is TGTGCCAGCAGTTTAGAGTCTGCCTCTGGGGCCAACGTCCTGACTTTC. The chain carries TRBV12-3 or TRBV12-4 and TRBJ2-6; no firm D call. This CDR3 is built from 16 residues. Trimming pared 1 base from V and 0 bases from J, leaving 7 bases between.

Only a few counts were recorded for this clonotype. The chain carries TRBV5-1 and TRBJ1-4; the match to TRBD1 covers 7 bases. Per germline, CDR1 SGHRS and CDR2 YFSETQ. The J segment lost 3 bases and the V segment lost 4 bases, leaving 6 bases of the junction unmatched. The CDR3 consists of 15 residues. The CDR3 DNA sequence: TGCGCCAGCAGCCTGACAGGGCCGGCTAATGAAAAACTGTTTTTT. It yields the protein CASSLTGPANEKLFF. Filled out from reference TRBV5-1 and TRBJ1-4, the complete variable domain reads KAGVTQTPRYLIKTRGQQVTLSCSPISGHRSVSWYQQTPGQGLQFLFEYFSETQRNKGNFPGRFSGRQFSNSRSEMNVSTLELGDSALYLCASSLTGPANEKLFFGSGTQLSVL.

In its sample, this clonotype was seen many times. Here the CDR3 reads CASSARPGDTQYF. In DNA, the CDR3 is TGCGCCAGCAGCGCACGACCAGGGGATACGCAGTATTTT. The rearrangement joins TRBV5-1 to TRBJ2-3; TRBD1 is a possible D gene (5 bases). The CDR3 runs to 13 residues. The ends were cut back, 4 bases at V and 6 bases at J, with 12 bases in the middle. Germline assignment: CDR1 SGHRS and CDR2 YFSETQ.

The V gene is TRBV5-1, the J gene TRBJ2-7; D remains ambiguous. V gave up 4 bases and J gave up 5 bases, with 13 bases separating them. Germline assignment: CDR1 SGHRS and CDR2 YFSETQ. CDR3 length: 13 amino acids. This chain's CDR3 is CASSLGLANEQYF. CDR3 sequence (DNA): TGCGCCAGCAGCCTAGGCCTGGCCAACGAGCAGTACTTC.

This clonotype was detected many times. The chain uses TRBV4-1 and TRBJ2-3, with D uncertain. Germline V CDR1 and CDR2: MGHRA, YSYEKL. Trimming took 0 bases from V and 0 from J, leaving 10 bases between them. CDR3 length equals 16 residues. CDR3 in amino acids: CASSQEARPSTDTQYF. As DNA, the CDR3 is TGCGCCAGCAGCCAAGAGGCCAGGCCTAGCACAGATACGCAGTATTTT.

This chain uses TRBV9 with TRBJ1-6; D ambiguous. Trimming removed 3 bases at V and 11 bases at J, with 9 bases between. From germline, CDR1 is SGDLS and CDR2 YYNGEE. The length of the CDR3 is 12 residues. DNA of the CDR3: TGTGCCAGCAGCGATGCGCAACCACCCCTCCACTTT. Its protein product is CASSDAQPPLHF. Supplemented by reference TRBV9 and TRBJ1-6, the full variable domain reads DSGVTQTPKHLITATGQRVTLRCSPRSGDLSVYWYQQSLDQGLQFLIQYYNGEERAKGNILERFSAQQFPDLHSELNLSSLELGDSALYFCASSDAQPPLHFGNGTRLTVT.

There are a few counts of this clonotype. This sequence joins TRBV12-3 or TRBV12-4 and TRBJ1-3; a weak D match, TRBD1 (6 bases). The CDR3 runs to 13 residues. The V and J ends lost 2 bases and 8 bases respectively, with 10 bases between them. As DNA, the CDR3 is TGTGCCAGCAGTTTACCTGGGGGCGACACCATATATTTT. It translates to CASSLPGGDTIYF.

The V call is TRBV7-9, the J call TRBJ2-7; D may be TRBD2 (6 bases). The CDR3 totals 13 residues. Germline CDR1 is SEHNR and CDR2 is FQNEAQ (reference sequence). Trimming removed 5 bases at V and 7 bases at J, with 15 bases between. The CDR3 reads CASSPGRGVEQYF. CDR3 coding DNA: TGTGCCAGCAGCCCCGGACGCGGGGTAGAGCAGTACTTC.

The genes are TRBV15 and TRBJ1-5; TRBD1 agrees at 11 bases. CDR1 LNHNV and CDR2 YYDKDF come from the germline V gene (reference sequence). The CDR3 contains 15 residues. After removal of 5 bases from V and 5 bases from J, the junction contained 5 bases not matched to a gene. CDR3 in DNA: TGTGCCACCAGCCCTGGGACAGGGGGTGATCAGCCCCAGCATTTT. Protein sequence: CATSPGTGGDQPQHF.

In this sample, this clonotype turned up a few times. The rearrangement links TRBV4-2 to TRBJ2-7, with 8 bases that match TRBD2. The CDR3 totals 15 residues. Germline V lookup: CDR1 LGHNA, CDR2 YNFKEQ. Unmatched junction bases numbered 3, after V lost 2 bases and J lost 0 bases. Here the CDR3 reads CASSQHSGGSYEQYF. CDR3 nucleotides: TGTGCCAGCAGCCAACACAGCGGGGGCTCCTACGAGCAGTACTTC.

Comment on this clonotype: The junction shows a germline mismatch at one end, possibly a read error. This chain uses TRBV11-2 with TRBJ2-3; D might be TRBD2 (6 bases). This CDR3 comprises 13 residues. Germline CDR1 reads SGHAT; CDR2 reads FQNNGV. The CDR3 DNA sequence: TGTGCCAGCAGCTTTGCCGGGAGCAACGGGCTGAATTTT. As protein: CASSFAGSNGLNF.

V gene TRBV29-1 combines with J gene TRBJ2-5; TRBD1 might be the D (5 bases). There are 14 residues in the CDR3. The germline CDR1 and CDR2 sequences are SQVTM and ANQGSEA. V lost 6 bases, J lost 5 bases, and 19 bases lay in between. The CDR3 coding sequence is TGCAGCGTCCAATTGCCGACAGCCCGGGAGACCCAGTACTTC. Its protein product is CSVQLPTARETQYF.

This chain uses TRBV20-1 with TRBJ2-5; D tentatively reads TRBD1 or TRBD2 (6 bases each). This CDR3 spans 13 amino acids. Trimming took off 4 bases at V and 3 bases at J, with 12 bases between the two ends. Germline lookup yields CDR1 DFQATT and CDR2 SNEGSKA (reference sequence). The CDR3 protein is CSANMGGEETQYF. The CDR3 bases are TGCAGTGCTAATATGGGGGGCGAAGAGACCCAGTACTTC.

Concerning this clonotype: A read error may be the cause here, since a much bigger clone is one base away. The chain recombines TRBV7-9 with TRBJ2-4, with D tentatively TRBD1 or TRBD2 (6 bases each). The V gene's germline CDR1 is SEHNR and CDR2 FQNEAQ (reference sequence). The CDR3 is made up of 15 amino acids. CDR3 sequence (DNA): TGTGCCAGCAGCTTAGACTCTGGAGGGGGAAACAGTCAGTACTTC. This translates into CASSLDSGGGNSQYF.

This clonotype was picked up one time. The J gene is TRBJ1-1, the V gene TRBV2; the D is unclear. The ends were cut back, 8 bases at V and 10 bases at J, with 17 bases in the middle. Germline assignment: CDR1 SNHLY and CDR2 FYNNEI. The CDR3 is made up of 12 amino acids. DNA for the CDR3: TGTGCCAGCGGTCCCCAATTAAACGGAGCTTTCTTT. It is translated as CASGPQLNGAFF.